A single T cell receptor (beta chain) is shown here with its context. The antigen is unknown. This sample was taken from a study of CXCR3-negative and CXCR3-positive naive CD8 T cells. Naive CD8+ T cells had a CD45RO-CCR7+CD27+CD95- phenotype. Notes on the study in general: Naive cells, whether CXCR3-negative or CXCR3-positive, had similar TRBV-TRBJ usage, while memory cells differed. Cryopreservation partially lowered CXCR3 expression, so most assays used fresh PBMCs. Naive CXCR3-positive cells had TRB CDR3s more hydrophobic than those of CXCR3-negative naive cells.

All TRB cDNA libraries came from 5' RACE performed with UMI labels. After re-calling the 5' RACE reads, TCRdb lists one entry per CDR3 protein, DNA absent. Its table records 55,000 to 70,000 distinct CDR3 sequences. The CDR3 is 15 amino acids. Per the germline V gene, CDR1 is SGHDN and CDR2 is FVKESK. This TCR was recovered from a human donor in good health. Some clones in this sample may be carry-over from other donors' samples. The V gene is TRBV14, the J gene TRBJ2-7. Specimen: naive CXCR3+ CD8+ T cells from blood. Described subset: CD45RO-CCR7+CD27+CD95- naive CD8+ T cells expressing CXCR3 (TNR3+). Here the CDR3 reads CASAVLGALSYEQYF. Drawing the rest from reference TRBV14 and TRBJ2-7, the complete variable domain is EAGVTQFPSHSVIEKGQTVTLRCDPISGHDNLYWYRRVMGKEIKFLLHFVKESKQDESGMPNNRFLAERTGGTYSTLKVQPAELEDSGVYFCASAVLGALSYEQYFGPGTRLTVT.